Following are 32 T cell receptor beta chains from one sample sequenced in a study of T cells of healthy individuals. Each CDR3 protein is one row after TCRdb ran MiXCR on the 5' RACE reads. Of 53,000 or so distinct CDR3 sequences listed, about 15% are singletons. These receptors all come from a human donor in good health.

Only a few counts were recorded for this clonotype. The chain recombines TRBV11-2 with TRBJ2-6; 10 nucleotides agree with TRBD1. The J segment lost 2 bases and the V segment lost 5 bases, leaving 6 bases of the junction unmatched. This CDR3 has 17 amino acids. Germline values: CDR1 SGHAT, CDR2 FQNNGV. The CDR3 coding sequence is TGTGCCAGCAGCCCGGGACAGGGGTTAACTGGGGCCAACGTCCTGACTTTC. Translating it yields CASSPGQGLTGANVLTF.

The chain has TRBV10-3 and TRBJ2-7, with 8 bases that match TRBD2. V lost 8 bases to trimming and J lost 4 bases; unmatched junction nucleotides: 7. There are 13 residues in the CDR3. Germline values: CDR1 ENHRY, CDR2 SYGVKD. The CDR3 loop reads CAIWSGSAYEQYF. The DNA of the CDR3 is TGTGCCATCTGGAGCGGGAGTGCATACGAGCAGTACTTC.

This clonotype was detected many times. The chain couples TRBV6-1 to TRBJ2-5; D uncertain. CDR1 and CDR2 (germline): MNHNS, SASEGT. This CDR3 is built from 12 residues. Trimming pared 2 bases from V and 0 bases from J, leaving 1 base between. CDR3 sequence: CASSEYQETQYF. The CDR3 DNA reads TGTGCCAGCAGTGAATACCAAGAGACCCAGTACTTC.

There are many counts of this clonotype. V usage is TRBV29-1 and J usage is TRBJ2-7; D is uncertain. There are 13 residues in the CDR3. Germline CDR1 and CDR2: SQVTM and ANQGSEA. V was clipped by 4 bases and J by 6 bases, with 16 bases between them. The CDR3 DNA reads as TGCAGCGTTGTCTACTCCCCCTTCTTCGAGCAGTACTTC. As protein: CSVVYSPFFEQYF.

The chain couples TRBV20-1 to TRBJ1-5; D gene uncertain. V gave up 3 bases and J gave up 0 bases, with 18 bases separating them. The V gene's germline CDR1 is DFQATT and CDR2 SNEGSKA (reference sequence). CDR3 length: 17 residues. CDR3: CSASSDTHLSSNQPQHF. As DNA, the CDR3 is TGCAGTGCTAGCTCAGACACGCACTTATCTAGCAATCAGCCCCAGCATTTT.

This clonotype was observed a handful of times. The CDR3 region is CATKTLKQGPETQYF. The CDR3 DNA follows: TGTGCCACCAAAACCCTAAAACAGGGGCCAGAGACCCAGTACTTC. The gene calls are TRBV28 and TRBJ2-5; 7 nucleotides align to TRBD1. Germline V gene lookup returns CDR1 MDHEN and CDR2 SYDVKM. The CDR3 runs 15 residues. V lost 10 bases, J lost 4 bases, and 15 bases stayed unmatched.

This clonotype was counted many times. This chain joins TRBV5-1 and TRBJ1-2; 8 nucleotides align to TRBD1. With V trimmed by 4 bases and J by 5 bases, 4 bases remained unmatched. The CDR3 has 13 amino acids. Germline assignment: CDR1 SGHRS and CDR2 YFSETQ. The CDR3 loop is CASSHGQGYGYTF. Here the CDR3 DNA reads TGCGCCAGCAGCCACGGACAGGGTTATGGCTACACCTTC. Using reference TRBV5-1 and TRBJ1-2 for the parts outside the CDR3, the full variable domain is KAGVTQTPRYLIKTRGQQVTLSCSPISGHRSVSWYQQTPGQGLQFLFEYFSETQRNKGNFPGRFSGRQFSNSRSEMNVSTLELGDSALYLCASSHGQGYGYTFGSGTRLTVV.

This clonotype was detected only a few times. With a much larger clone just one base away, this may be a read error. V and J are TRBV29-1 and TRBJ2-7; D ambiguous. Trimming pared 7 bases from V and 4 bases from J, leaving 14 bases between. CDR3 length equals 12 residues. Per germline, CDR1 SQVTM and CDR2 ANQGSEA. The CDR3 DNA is TGCAGCGCGAAGACATGGTGGTACGAGCAGTACTTC. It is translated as CSAKTWWYEQYF.

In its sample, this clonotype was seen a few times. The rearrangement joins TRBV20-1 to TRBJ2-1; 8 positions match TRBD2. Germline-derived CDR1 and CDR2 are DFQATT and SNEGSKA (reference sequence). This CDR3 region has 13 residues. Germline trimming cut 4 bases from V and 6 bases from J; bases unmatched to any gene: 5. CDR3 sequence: CSATPGGANEQFF. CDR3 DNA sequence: TGCAGTGCTACTCCGGGAGGGGCCAATGAGCAGTTCTTC.

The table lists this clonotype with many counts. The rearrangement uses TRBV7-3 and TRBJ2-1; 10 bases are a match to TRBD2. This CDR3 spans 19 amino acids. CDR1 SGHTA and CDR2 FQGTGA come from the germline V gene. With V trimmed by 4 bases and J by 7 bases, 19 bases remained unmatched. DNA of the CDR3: TGTGCCAGCAGCTCTTACCGTCCGATAAGCGGGGGGGCCGGGAATGAGCAGTTCTTC. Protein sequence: CASSSYRPISGGAGNEQFF.

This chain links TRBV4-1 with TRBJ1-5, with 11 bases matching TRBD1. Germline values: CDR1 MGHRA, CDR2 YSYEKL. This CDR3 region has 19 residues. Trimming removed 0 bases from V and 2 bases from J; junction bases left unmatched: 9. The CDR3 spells CASSQEGTGGVYGNQPQHF. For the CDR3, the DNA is TGCGCCAGCAGCCAAGAGGGGACAGGGGGGGTATACGGCAATCAGCCCCAGCATTTT.

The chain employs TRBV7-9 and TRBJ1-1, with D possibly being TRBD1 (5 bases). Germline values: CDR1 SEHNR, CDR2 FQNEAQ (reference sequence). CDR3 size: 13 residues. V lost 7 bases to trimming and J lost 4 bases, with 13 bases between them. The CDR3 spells CASTQSGTTEAFF. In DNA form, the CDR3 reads TGTGCCAGCACCCAATCGGGGACCACTGAAGCTTTCTTT.

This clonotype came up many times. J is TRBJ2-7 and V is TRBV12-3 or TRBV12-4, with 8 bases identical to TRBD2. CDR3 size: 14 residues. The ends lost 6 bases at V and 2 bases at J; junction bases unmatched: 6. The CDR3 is CASRPGGSAYEQYF. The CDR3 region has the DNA TGTGCCAGCAGGCCGGGGGGGTCCGCCTACGAGCAGTACTTC.

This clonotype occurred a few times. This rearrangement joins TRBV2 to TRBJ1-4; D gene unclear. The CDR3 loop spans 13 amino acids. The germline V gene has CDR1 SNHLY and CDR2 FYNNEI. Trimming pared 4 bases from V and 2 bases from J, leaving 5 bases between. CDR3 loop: CASSGLTNEKLFF. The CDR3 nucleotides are TGTGCCAGCAGTGGGCTTACTAATGAAAAACTGTTTTTT.

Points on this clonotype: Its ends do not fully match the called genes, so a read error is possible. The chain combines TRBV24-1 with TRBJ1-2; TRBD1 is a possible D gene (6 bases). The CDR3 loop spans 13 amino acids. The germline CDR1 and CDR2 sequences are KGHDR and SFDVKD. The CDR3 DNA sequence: TGTGCCACCTCGGACAGTAACAACTATAGCTACACCTTC. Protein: CATSDSNNYSYTF.

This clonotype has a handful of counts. The CDR3 DNA follows: TGTGCCAGCCAAACCTCTGGAAACACCATATATTTT. This encodes CASQTSGNTIYF. The rearrangement joins TRBV6-5 to TRBJ1-3; D unclear. The CDR3 sequence is 12 residues long. Germline assignment: CDR1 MNHEY and CDR2 SVGAGI. V lost 8 bases, J lost 0 bases, and 5 bases lay in between.

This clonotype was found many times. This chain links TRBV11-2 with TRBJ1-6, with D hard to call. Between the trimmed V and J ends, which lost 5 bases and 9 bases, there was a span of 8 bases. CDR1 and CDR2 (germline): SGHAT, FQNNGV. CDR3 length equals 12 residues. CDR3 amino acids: CASSPPISPLHF. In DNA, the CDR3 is TGTGCCAGCAGCCCGCCCATTTCACCCCTCCACTTT.

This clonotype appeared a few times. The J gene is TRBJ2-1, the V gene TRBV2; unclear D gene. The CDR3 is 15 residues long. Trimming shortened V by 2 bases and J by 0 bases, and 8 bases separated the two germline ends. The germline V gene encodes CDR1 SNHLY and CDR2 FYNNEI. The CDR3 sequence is CASSERVNSYNEQFF. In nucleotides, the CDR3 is TGTGCCAGCAGTGAAAGGGTGAACTCCTACAATGAGCAGTTCTTC.

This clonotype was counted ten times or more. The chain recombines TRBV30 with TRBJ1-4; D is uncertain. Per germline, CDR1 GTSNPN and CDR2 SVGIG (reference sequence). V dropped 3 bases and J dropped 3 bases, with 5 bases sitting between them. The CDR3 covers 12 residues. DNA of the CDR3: TGTGCCTGGAGAAGAGCTAATGAAAAACTGTTTTTT. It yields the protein CAWRRANEKLFF. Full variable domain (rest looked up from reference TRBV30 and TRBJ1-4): SQTIHQWPATLVQPVGSPLSLECTVEGTSNPNLYWYRQAAGRGLQLLFYSVGIGQISSEVPQNLSASRPQDRQFILSSKKLLLSDSGFYLCAWRRANEKLFFGSGTQLSVL.

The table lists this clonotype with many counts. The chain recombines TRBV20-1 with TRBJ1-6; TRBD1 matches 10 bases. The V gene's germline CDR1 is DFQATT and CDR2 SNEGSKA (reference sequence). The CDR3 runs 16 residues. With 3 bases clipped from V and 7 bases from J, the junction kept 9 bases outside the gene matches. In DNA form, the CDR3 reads TGCAGTGCTAGTCCGGGACAGGGGTGGGGGAATTCACCCCTCCACTTT. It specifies CSASPGQGWGNSPLHF.

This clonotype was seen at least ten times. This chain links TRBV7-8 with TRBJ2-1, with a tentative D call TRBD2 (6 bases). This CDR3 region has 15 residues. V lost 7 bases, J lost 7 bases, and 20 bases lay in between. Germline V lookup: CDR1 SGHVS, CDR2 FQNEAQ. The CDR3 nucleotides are TGTGCCAGCACCCAAAAAGGAGGGCAGTGGAATGAGCAGTTCTTC. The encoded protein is CASTQKGGQWNEQFF.

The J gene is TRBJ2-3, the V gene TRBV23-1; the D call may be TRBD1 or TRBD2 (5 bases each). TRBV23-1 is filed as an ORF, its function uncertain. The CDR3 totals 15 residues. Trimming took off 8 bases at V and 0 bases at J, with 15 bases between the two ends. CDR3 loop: CASGRDDLSTDTQYF. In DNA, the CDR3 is TGCGCCAGCGGCCGGGACGATCTCAGCACAGATACGCAGTATTTT.

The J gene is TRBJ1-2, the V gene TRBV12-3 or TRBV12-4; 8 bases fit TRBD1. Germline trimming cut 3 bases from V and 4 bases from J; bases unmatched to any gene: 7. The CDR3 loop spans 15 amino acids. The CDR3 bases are TGTGCCAGCAGTTTCCCCGGACAGGGCATCTATGGCTACACCTTC. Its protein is CASSFPGQGIYGYTF.

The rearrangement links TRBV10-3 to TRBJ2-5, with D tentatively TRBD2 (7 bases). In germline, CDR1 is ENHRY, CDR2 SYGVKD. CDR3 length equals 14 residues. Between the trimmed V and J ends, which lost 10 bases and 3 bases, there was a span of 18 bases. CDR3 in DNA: TGTGCCACCCGGGAGGCGGGGGACAAAGAGACCCAGTACTTC. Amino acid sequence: CATREAGDKETQYF.

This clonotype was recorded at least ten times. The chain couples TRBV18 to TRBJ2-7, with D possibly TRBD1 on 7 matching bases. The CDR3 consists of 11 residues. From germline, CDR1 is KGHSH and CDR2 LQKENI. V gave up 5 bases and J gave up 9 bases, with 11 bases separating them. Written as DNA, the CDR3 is TGTGCCAGCTCAACAGGGGAGGTGCAGTACTTC. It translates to CASSTGEVQYF.

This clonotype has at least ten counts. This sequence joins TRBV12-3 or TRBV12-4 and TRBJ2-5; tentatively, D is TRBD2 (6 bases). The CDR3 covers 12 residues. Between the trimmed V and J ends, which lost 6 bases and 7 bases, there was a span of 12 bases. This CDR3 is CASRRDGGTQYF. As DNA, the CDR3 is TGTGCCAGCAGAAGGGACGGGGGGACCCAGTACTTC.

The CDR3 reads CASSSRAGTSGGHISYNEQFF. The CDR3 coding sequence is TGTGCCAGCAGCTCTAGGGCCGGGACTAGCGGGGGGCATATTTCCTACAATGAGCAGTTCTTC. This chain links TRBV7-6 with TRBJ2-1; 15 positions agree with TRBD2. With 4 bases clipped from V and 1 base from J, the junction kept 14 bases outside the gene matches. The germline V gene encodes CDR1 SGHVS and CDR2 FNYEAQ. There are 21 residues in the CDR3.

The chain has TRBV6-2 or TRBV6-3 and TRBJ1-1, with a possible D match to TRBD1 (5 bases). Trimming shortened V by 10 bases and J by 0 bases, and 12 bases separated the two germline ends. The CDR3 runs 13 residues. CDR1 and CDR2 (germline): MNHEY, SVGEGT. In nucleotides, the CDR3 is TGTGCCATTAGCGGGACGGTGAACACTGAAGCTTTCTTT. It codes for CAISGTVNTEAFF.

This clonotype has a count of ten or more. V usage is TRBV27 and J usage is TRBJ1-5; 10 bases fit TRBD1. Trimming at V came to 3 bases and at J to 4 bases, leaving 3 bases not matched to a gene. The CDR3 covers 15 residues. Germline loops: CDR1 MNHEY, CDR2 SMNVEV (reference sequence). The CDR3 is CASSLGTGVNQPQHF. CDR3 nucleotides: TGTGCCAGCAGTTTGGGGACAGGGGTTAATCAGCCCCAGCATTTT.

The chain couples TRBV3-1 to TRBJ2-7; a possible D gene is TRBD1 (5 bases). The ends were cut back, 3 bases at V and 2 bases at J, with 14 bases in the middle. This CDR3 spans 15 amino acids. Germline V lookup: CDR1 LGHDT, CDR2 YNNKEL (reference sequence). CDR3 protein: CASSHKTVGPYEQYF. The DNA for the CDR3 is TGTGCCAGCAGCCACAAGACAGTAGGACCCTACGAGCAGTACTTC.

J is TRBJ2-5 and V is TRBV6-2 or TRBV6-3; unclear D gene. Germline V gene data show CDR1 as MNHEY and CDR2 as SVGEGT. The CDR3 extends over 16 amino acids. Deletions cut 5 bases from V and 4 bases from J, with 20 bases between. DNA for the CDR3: TGTGCCAGCAGTGACCCCCCCCATCTGCGAAGAGAGACCCAGTACTTC. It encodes CASSDPPHLRRETQYF.

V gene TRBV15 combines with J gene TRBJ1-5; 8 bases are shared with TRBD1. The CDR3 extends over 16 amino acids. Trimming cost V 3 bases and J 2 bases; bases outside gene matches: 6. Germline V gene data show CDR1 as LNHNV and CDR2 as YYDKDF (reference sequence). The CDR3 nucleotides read TGTGCCACCAGCAGGGAGACAGGGGCGGGCAATCAGCCCCAGCATTTT. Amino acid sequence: CATSRETGAGNQPQHF.